The 30 T cell receptor beta chains below all came from one sample that was sequenced in a study of cytomegalovirus exposure and HLA in healthy donors. Assay: immunoSEQ multiplex PCR; the TCRdb copy retains only in-frame clones and omits some. Among over 200,000 clones listed, about 92% were seen once. Sequencing was carried out using PBMCs. The receptor source for this set is a woman in her twenties or thirties in good health and CMV-seronegative.

This rearrangement joins TRBV5-4 to TRBJ1-1, with D tentatively TRBD1 (6 bases). The germline gives CDR1 SGHNT, CDR2 YYREEE (reference sequence). There are 13 residues in the CDR3. Trimming took 5 bases from V and 8 from J, leaving 16 bases between them. This chain's CDR3 is CASRTNRAVEAFF. The CDR3 nucleotides are TGTGCCAGCAGAACGAACAGGGCCGTGGAAGCTTTCTTT.

V gene TRBV28 combines with J gene TRBJ2-5; the match to TRBD2 covers 7 bases. The trim removed 11 bases at V and 4 bases at J, leaving 1 base unmatched. Per germline, CDR1 MDHEN and CDR2 SYDVKM. The CDR3 has 10 residues. The CDR3: CAPGGETQYF. The CDR3 bases are TGTGCCCCGGGAGGAGAGACCCAGTACTTC.

The CDR3 DNA is TGCAGCGTTGTTGAAACCTACGAGCAGTACTTC. Protein: CSVVETYEQYF. The V call is TRBV29-1, the J call TRBJ2-7; no clear D gene. CDR1 and CDR2 from the germline V gene are SQVTM and ANQGSEA. The CDR3 length is 11 residues. V gave up 4 bases and J gave up 2 bases, with 6 bases separating them.

The J gene is TRBJ2-3, the V gene TRBV27; the D gene is possibly TRBD2 (5 bases). The germline V and J ends were trimmed by 7 bases and 5 bases, with 13 bases remaining between them. The CDR3 covers 13 residues. Germline CDR1 is MNHEY and CDR2 is SMNVEV (reference sequence). CDR3 amino acids: CASKNGLEDTQYF. CDR3 nucleotide sequence: TGTGCCAGCAAAAACGGACTTGAAGATACGCAGTATTTT.

J is TRBJ2-7 and V is TRBV28; D ambiguous. The V end lost 5 bases, the J end lost 4 bases, and 6 bases lay between the germline ends. CDR1 is MDHEN and CDR2 is SYDVKM in the germline V gene. The CDR3 loop spans 11 amino acids. The CDR3: CASSALYEQYF. The DNA for the CDR3 is TGTGCCAGCAGTGCGTTATACGAGCAGTACTTC.

The V call is TRBV2, the J call TRBJ2-5; 8 positions agree with TRBD1. This CDR3 has 10 residues. The germline V gene encodes CDR1 SNHLY and CDR2 FYNNEI. J lost 12 bases, V lost 6 bases, and 3 bases had no gene match. The CDR3 bases are TGTGCCAGCAGCAGGGGGCAAGAGTACTTC. Its protein product is CASSRGQEYF.

The CDR3 DNA follows: TGTGCCAGCGGACAGGGGGCGCCCACCGGGGAGCTGTTTTTT. Translated, it gives CASGQGAPTGELFF. This chain links TRBV7-6 with TRBJ2-2; 11 bases are a match to TRBD1. This CDR3 has 14 residues. J was trimmed by 4 bases and V by 8 bases; bases with no gene match: 3. Germline CDR1 and CDR2: SGHVS and FNYEAQ.

The chain couples TRBV7-3 to TRBJ2-7; 10 bases line up with TRBD1. Germline-derived CDR1 and CDR2 are SGHTA and FQGTGA. The J segment lost 6 bases and the V segment lost 0 bases, leaving 5 bases of the junction unmatched. The CDR3 is made up of 15 amino acids. CDR3 sequence reads: CASSLTGTGAAEQYF. For the CDR3, the DNA is TGTGCCAGCAGCTTAACCGGGACAGGGGCCGCCGAGCAGTACTTC.

The V call is TRBV9, the J call TRBJ2-1, with 7 bases lining up with TRBD2. The CDR3 covers 15 residues. Unmatched junction bases numbered 7, after V lost 4 bases and J lost 3 bases. Germline V gene data show CDR1 as SGDLS and CDR2 as YYNGEE. CDR3 region: CASSPGGGHYNEQFF. CDR3 bases: TGTGCCAGCAGCCCGGGAGGAGGCCACTACAATGAGCAGTTCTTC.

V is TRBV5-1 and J is TRBJ2-5; 10 nucleotides line up with TRBD2. The junction had 11 bases not matched to a gene; V was cut back by 5 bases and J by 4 bases. The CDR3 is 16 residues long. Germline V lookup: CDR1 SGHRS, CDR2 YFSETQ. CDR3 loop: CASRPIQAGGPETQYF. CDR3 bases: TGCGCCAGCAGACCAATACAAGCGGGAGGGCCAGAGACCCAGTACTTC.

The DNA of the CDR3 is TGTGCCAGCAGCTCCCAACTAGCGGGAGGTTTCTACGAGCAGTACTTC. Translation: CASSSQLAGGFYEQYF. The chain recombines TRBV5-4 with TRBJ2-7, with TRBD2 matching over 12 bases. The CDR3 has 16 residues. The germline V gene encodes CDR1 SGHNT and CDR2 YYREEE (reference sequence). Unmatched junction bases numbered 7, after V lost 3 bases and J lost 3 bases.

This clone occurred once. This chain links TRBV7-3 with TRBJ2-3, with D perhaps TRBD2 (6 bases). CDR1 SGHTA and CDR2 FQGTGA come from the germline V gene. This CDR3 comprises 13 residues. The V gene lost 4 bases and the J gene lost 5 bases, with 10 bases spanning the gap. CDR3 nucleotides: TGTGCCAGCAGCTACTCGGGGGTAGATACGCAGTATTTT. Its translation is CASSYSGVDTQYF.

The rearrangement joins TRBV6-5 to TRBJ2-2, with a tentative D call TRBD1 (6 bases). With 2 bases removed from V and 7 bases from J, the gap between germline ends came to 17 bases. Germline V gives CDR1 MNHEY, CDR2 SVGAGI. The CDR3 spans 16 residues. The CDR3 sequence: CASSYARDTRGGELFF. The CDR3 coding sequence is TGTGCCAGCAGTTACGCCCGGGACACAAGGGGCGGGGAGCTGTTTTTT.

In DNA, the CDR3 is TGTGCCAGCAGTTCGGACTCAAGCTCCTACGAGCAGTACTTC. Amino acid sequence: CASSSDSSSYEQYF. The V and J genes are TRBV7-9 and TRBJ2-7; D possibly corresponds to TRBD2 (5 bases). The germline CDR1 and CDR2 sequences are SEHNR and FQNEAQ (reference sequence). The CDR3 sequence is 14 residues long. V dropped 6 bases and J dropped 0 bases, with 12 bases sitting between them.

The chain is built from TRBV11-2 and TRBJ2-4, with 7 bases lining up with TRBD2. The CDR3 runs 13 residues. V dropped 3 bases and J dropped 4; count of bases not matched to a gene: 0. Germline V lookup: CDR1 SGHAT, CDR2 FQNNGV. This CDR3 reads CASSFGGKNIQYF. In DNA, the CDR3 is TGTGCCAGCAGCTTCGGGGGGAAAAACATTCAGTACTTC. The variable domain in full, completed from reference TRBV11-2 and TRBJ2-4, reads EAGVAQSPRYKIIEKRQSVAFWCNPISGHATLYWYQQILGQGPKLLIQFQNNGVVDDSQLPKDRFSAERLKGVDSTLKIQPAKLEDSAVYLCASSFGGKNIQYFGAGTRLSVL.

The chain links TRBV29-1 to TRBJ2-5, with 7 bases aligning to TRBD1. The ends lost 6 bases at V and 4 bases at J; junction bases unmatched: 5. This CDR3 is 12 amino acids long. Looked up from germline, CDR1 is SQVTM and CDR2 is ANQGSEA. Here the CDR3 reads CSVDRVRETQYF. CDR3 in DNA: TGCAGCGTCGACAGGGTCAGAGAGACCCAGTACTTC.

The gene calls are TRBV7-2 and TRBJ2-1, with TRBD2 identical over 11 bases. The germline V gene has CDR1 SGHTA and CDR2 FQGNSA. This CDR3 has 15 residues. Germline trimming cut 5 bases from V and 7 bases from J; bases unmatched to any gene: 7. The CDR3 nucleotides read TGTGCCAGCAGCCCCGTAGGGACTAGCGGTAATGAGCAGTTCTTC. Translation: CASSPVGTSGNEQFF.

V is TRBV29-1 and J is TRBJ2-7; D is tentatively TRBD1 or TRBD2 (7 bases each). Per germline, CDR1 SQVTM and CDR2 ANQGSEA. The V gene lost 2 bases and the J gene lost 5 bases, with 13 bases spanning the gap. The CDR3 runs 13 residues. CDR3 loop: CSVEKGRGHEQYF. The CDR3 bases are TGCAGCGTTGAAAAGGGGAGGGGGCACGAGCAGTACTTC.

The chain uses TRBV11-3 and TRBJ2-7, with 11 bases that match TRBD2. The CDR3 is 17 residues long. Germline CDR1 and CDR2: SGHNT and YENEEA. With V trimmed by 4 bases and J by 3 bases, 11 bases remained unmatched. CDR3 nucleotides: TGTGCCAGCAGCTACCGCAGCGGACTAGCGGGCAACTACGAGCAGTACTTC. Translated, it gives CASSYRSGLAGNYEQYF.

This chain joins TRBV7-8 and TRBJ2-1; 9 bases are shared with TRBD2. The germline V gene encodes CDR1 SGHVS and CDR2 FQNEAQ. The CDR3 is made up of 17 amino acids. J gave up 6 bases and V 1 base, and 10 bases lay outside the gene matches. DNA of the CDR3: TGTGCCAGCAGCTTAGATCGGCGGGAGGGCCCCCGCAATGAGCAGTTCTTC. Translating it yields CASSLDRREGPRNEQFF.

The V call is TRBV9, the J call TRBJ2-1; D possibly uses TRBD1 or TRBD2 (5 bases each). Trimming cost V 3 bases and J 0 bases, with 19 bases left between them. The germline V gene encodes CDR1 SGDLS and CDR2 YYNGEE. The length of the CDR3 is 18 residues. In DNA form, the CDR3 reads TGTGCCAGCAGCGCGGGGACGATCTCCCTCAGCTCCTACAATGAGCAGTTCTTC. Its protein is CASSAGTISLSSYNEQFF. Full variable domain (remainder filled in from reference TRBV9 and TRBJ2-1): DSGVTQTPKHLITATGQRVTLRCSPRSGDLSVYWYQQSLDQGLQFLIQYYNGEERAKGNILERFSAQQFPDLHSELNLSSLELGDSALYFCASSAGTISLSSYNEQFFGPGTRLTVL.

V and J are TRBV28 and TRBJ2-5; D perhaps matches TRBD2 (5 bases). The CDR3 consists of 16 residues. The germline gives CDR1 MDHEN, CDR2 SYDVKM. V lost 5 bases to trimming and J lost 0 bases, with 16 bases between them. CDR3 sequence: CASSPLNLGDQETQYF. CDR3 DNA: TGTGCCAGCAGTCCACTAAATCTCGGGGACCAAGAGACCCAGTACTTC.

V usage is TRBV25-1 and J usage is TRBJ2-3; D perhaps matches TRBD1 (6 bases). V lost 1 base to trimming and J lost 2 bases, with 10 bases between them. The CDR3 is 15 amino acids. Germline CDR1 is MGHDK and CDR2 is SYGVNS. CDR3 nucleotides: TGTGCCAGCAGTGAATCTCAGGGGATCACAGATACGCAGTATTTT. Its protein product is CASSESQGITDTQYF.

This clone showed up just once. The chain employs TRBV27 and TRBJ2-7, with 8 bases lining up with TRBD1. The CDR3 is 14 amino acids. Per germline, CDR1 MNHEY and CDR2 SMNVEV (reference sequence). The J segment lost 4 bases and the V segment lost 10 bases, leaving 12 bases of the junction unmatched. CDR3 sequence reads: CATDGTGPRYEQYF. The CDR3 DNA reads as TGTGCCACCGACGGGACAGGTCCGCGGTACGAGCAGTACTTC.

The chain employs TRBV6-5 and TRBJ1-2, with 7 bases matching TRBD1. V shed 0 bases and J 5 bases; nucleotides not matched to a gene: 0. Germline CDR1 is MNHEY and CDR2 is SVGAGI. The CDR3 spans 13 residues. The CDR3 protein is CASSYSQGYGYTF. DNA of the CDR3: TGTGCCAGCAGTTACTCACAGGGGTATGGCTACACCTTC.

This rearrangement joins TRBV7-8 to TRBJ1-2; unclear D gene. With 0 bases removed from V and 7 bases from J, the gap between germline ends came to 3 bases. The CDR3 has 11 amino acids. Per the germline V gene, CDR1 is SGHVS and CDR2 is FQNEAQ. Written as DNA, the CDR3 is TGTGCCAGCAGCTTAGCAGGTGGCTACACCTTC. This sequence encodes CASSLAGGYTF.

The chain combines TRBV14 with TRBJ2-3; D is ambiguous. Trimming took 2 bases from V and 0 from J, leaving 9 bases between them. CDR3 length equals 15 residues. Germline values: CDR1 SGHDN, CDR2 FVKESK. CDR3 protein: CASSQSDFSTDTQYF. The CDR3 bases are TGTGCCAGCAGCCAATCCGACTTCAGCACAGATACGCAGTATTTT.

CDR3 sequence (DNA): TGCGCCAGCAGCTTGTATAGTATGTACGAGCAGTACTTC. Encoded protein: CASSLYSMYEQYF. The V gene is TRBV5-1, the J gene TRBJ2-7; D gene uncertain. The CDR3 runs to 13 residues. V gave up 1 base and J gave up 4 bases, with 9 bases separating them. Germline loops: CDR1 SGHRS, CDR2 YFSETQ.

This clone was counted a few times. This sequence joins TRBV29-1 and TRBJ1-5; 7 bases line up with TRBD1. The V segment lost 7 bases and the J segment 4 bases; nucleotides outside the gene matches: 7. CDR1 is SQVTM, CDR2 ANQGSEA, per germline. The CDR3 has 13 amino acids. CDR3 DNA: TGCAGCGCCCTACAGGGGAAGAATCAGCCCCAGCATTTT. Its protein is CSALQGKNQPQHF.

The chain combines TRBV5-4 with TRBJ2-7; perhaps TRBD1 as D (6 bases). Looked up from germline, CDR1 is SGHNT and CDR2 is YYREEE (reference sequence). The CDR3 totals 13 residues. V lost 2 bases and J 3 bases, leaving 9 bases between the germline ends. CDR3 in amino acids: CASSLGGNYEQYF. The CDR3 nucleotides are TGTGCCAGCAGCTTAGGGGGTAACTACGAGCAGTACTTC. The whole variable domain, remainder taken from reference TRBV5-4 and TRBJ2-7, is ETGVTQSPTHLIKTRGQQVTLRCSSQSGHNTVSWYQQALGQGPQFIFQYYREEENGRGNFPPRFSGLQFPNYSSELNVNALELDDSALYLCASSLGGNYEQYFGPGTRLTVT.